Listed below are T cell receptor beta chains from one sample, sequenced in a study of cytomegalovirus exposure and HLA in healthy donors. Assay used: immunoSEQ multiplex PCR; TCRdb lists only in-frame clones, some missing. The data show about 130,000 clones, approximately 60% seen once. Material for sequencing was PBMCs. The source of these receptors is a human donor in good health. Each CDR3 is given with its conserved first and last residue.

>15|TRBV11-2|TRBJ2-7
CASSSNRGLSYEQYF
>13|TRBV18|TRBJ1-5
CASSTTSNQPQHF
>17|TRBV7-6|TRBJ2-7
CASSPPDSSGRAYEQYF
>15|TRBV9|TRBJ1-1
CASSVDRAANTEAFF
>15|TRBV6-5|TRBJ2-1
CASSPDRGHYNEQFF
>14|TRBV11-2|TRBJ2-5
CASSLPTVQETQYF
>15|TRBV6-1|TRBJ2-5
CASSEGGGSLSTQYF
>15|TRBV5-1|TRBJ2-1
CASSFGGASYNEQFF
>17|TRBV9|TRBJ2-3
CASSRTGTGGGSDTQYF
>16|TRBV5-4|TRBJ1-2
CASSLRSGQIYYGYTF
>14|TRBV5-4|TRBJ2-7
CASSLGQGSYEQYF
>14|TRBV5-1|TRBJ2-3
CASSLATTTDTQYF
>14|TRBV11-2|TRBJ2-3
CASSSLRYPDTQYF